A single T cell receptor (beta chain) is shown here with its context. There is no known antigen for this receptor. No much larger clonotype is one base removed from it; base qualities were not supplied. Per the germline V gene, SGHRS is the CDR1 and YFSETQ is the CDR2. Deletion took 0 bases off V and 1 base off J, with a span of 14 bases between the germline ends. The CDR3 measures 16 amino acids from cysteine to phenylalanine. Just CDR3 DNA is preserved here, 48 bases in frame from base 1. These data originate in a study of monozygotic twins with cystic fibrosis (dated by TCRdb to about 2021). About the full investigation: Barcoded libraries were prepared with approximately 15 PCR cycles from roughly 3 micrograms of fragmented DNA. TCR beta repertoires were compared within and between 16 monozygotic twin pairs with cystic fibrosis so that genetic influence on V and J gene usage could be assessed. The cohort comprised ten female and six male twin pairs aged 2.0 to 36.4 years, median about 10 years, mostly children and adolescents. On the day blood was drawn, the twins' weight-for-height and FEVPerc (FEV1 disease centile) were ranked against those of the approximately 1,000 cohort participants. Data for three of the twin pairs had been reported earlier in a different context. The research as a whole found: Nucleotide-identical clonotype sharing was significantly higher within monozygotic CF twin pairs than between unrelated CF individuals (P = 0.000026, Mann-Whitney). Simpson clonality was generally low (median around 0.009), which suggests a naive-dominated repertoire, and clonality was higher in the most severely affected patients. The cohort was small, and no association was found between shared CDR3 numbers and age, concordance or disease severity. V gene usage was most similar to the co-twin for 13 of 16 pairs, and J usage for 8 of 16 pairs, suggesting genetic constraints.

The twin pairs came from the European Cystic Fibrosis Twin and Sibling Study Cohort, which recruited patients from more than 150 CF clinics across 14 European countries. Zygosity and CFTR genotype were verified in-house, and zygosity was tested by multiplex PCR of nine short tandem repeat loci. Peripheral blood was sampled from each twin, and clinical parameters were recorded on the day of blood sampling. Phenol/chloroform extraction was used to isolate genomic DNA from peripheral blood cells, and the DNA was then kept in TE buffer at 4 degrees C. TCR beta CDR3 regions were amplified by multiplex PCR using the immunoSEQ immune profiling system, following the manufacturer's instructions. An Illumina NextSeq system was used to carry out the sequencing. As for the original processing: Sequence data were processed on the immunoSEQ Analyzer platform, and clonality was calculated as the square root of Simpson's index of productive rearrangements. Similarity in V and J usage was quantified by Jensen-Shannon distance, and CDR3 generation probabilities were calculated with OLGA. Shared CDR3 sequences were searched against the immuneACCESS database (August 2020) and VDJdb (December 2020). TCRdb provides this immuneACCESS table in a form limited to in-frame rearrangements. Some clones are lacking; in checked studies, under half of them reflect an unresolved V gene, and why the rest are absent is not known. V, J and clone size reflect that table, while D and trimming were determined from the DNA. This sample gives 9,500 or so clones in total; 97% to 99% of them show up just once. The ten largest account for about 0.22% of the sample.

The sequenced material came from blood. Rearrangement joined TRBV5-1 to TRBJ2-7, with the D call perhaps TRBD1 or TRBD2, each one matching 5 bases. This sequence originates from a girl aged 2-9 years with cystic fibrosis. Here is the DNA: TGCGCCAGCAGCTTGGCGGCAGGGAGCCCGTCCTACGAGCAGTACTTC. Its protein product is CASSLAAGSPSYEQYF.